What follows are 3 T cell receptor beta chains derived from one specimen sequenced in a study of blood T cell repertoires in COVID-19. TCRdb keeps only in-frame clones here, not all; method: immunoSEQ multiplex PCR. The repertoire consists of 400,000 to 500,000 clones, with roughly 90% occurring once and the leading ten covering about 1.4%. The sequencing sample was made of PBMCs or T cells enriched from blood (not recorded which). Receptors were obtained from a woman younger than 30 who had been exposed to COVID-19.

This chain joins TRBV12-3 or TRBV12-4 and TRBJ1-1; D is unclear. V was shortened by 0 bases and J by 6 bases, with 2 bases between the two germline ends. This CDR3 region has 11 residues. The CDR3 region has the DNA TGTGCCAGCAGTTTAGCCGCTGAAGCTTTCTTT. It yields the protein CASSLAAEAFF.

This chain links TRBV24-1 with TRBJ2-7, with unresolved D. V was trimmed by 1 base and J by 8 bases, leaving 8 bases between them. The CDR3 covers 12 residues. CDR1 and CDR2 from the germline V gene are KGHDR and SFDVKD. The CDR3 sequence is CATSDFGTKQYF. CDR3 DNA: TGTGCCACCAGTGATTTTGGCACAAAGCAGTACTTC.

The chain has TRBV5-1 and TRBJ2-5; 8 positions match TRBD2. This CDR3 comprises 15 residues. J gave up 5 bases and V 2 bases, and 8 bases lay outside the gene matches. Germline-derived CDR1 and CDR2 are SGHRS and YFSETQ. This CDR3 is CASSFRGTRGETQYF. Written as DNA, the CDR3 is TGCGCCAGCAGCTTCCGCGGGACTAGAGGGGAGACCCAGTACTTC.